This TCR beta chain came from a study of blood T cell repertoires in COVID-19. About the research overall: Acute and convalescent COVID-19 samples came from the United States, Italy and Spain.

Followed over time, Seattle patients had been enrolled while infection was active. In the authors' workflow: For nucleated cells, counts were estimated from reference gene primer amplification. The method was immunoSEQ multiplex PCR; TCRdb's version includes in-frame clones alone and lacks a portion of them. V, J and clone size reflect that table, while D and trimming were determined from the DNA. The data hold about 340,000 clones, with less than 90% observed a single time. Sequences were obtained from peripheral blood. This TCR was sampled from an older woman with COVID-19, enrolled during active disease.

CDR3 sequence: CASSAIQSGEKLFF. The CDR3 nucleotides are TGTGCCAGCAGCGCGATCCAGTCGGGGGAAAAACTGTTTTTT. The chain combines TRBV9 with TRBJ1-4; no clear D gene. V was cut by 3 bases and J by 8 bases, with 14 bases left in between. This CDR3 comprises 14 residues. Germline CDR1 and CDR2: SGDLS and YYNGEE.